The rows below give T cell receptor beta chains drawn from one sample of a study of T cell repertoires in cytomegalovirus infection. TCRdb re-analysed the reads in MiXCR, keeping a single row per CDR3 protein. The data contain 400,000 or so distinct CDR3 sequences, roughly 30% of them singletons. Sequencing was performed on PBMCs. The receptors were gathered from a human donor in good health (CMV status not recorded). Some clones in this sample may be carry-over from other donors' samples. The CDR3 runs from the conserved cysteine through the conserved F or W. D genes are given only for firm matches. Some rows mark clone size as missing; the rest say once, few, many or name a class of expanded clone.

size	V	D	J	CDR3	DNA
-	TRBV9	-	TRBJ1-5	CASSPADGLNQPQHF	TGTGCCAGCAGCCCCGCCGATGGTCTCAATCAGCCCCAGCATTTT
few	TRBV7-9	TRBD1	TRBJ2-7	CASSESGTGGHEQYF	TGTGCCAGCAGCGAATCCGGGACAGGGGGCCACGAGCAGTACTTC
once	TRBV5-5	-	TRBJ1-1	CASSFLSGSVITEAFF	TGTGCCAGCAGCTTTCTGTCAGGGTCGGTTATCACTGAAGCTTTCTTT
once	TRBV15	-	TRBJ1-5	CATSTGLGNQPQHF	TGTGCCACCAGCACGGGTTTGGGAAATCAGCCCCAGCATTTT
many	TRBV20-1	-	TRBJ1-1	CSARDNGGHTEAFF	TGCAGTGCTAGAGATAATGGGGGGCACACTGAAGCTTTCTTT
many	TRBV7-9	TRBD1	TRBJ2-7	CASSERQGSYEQYF	TGTGCCAGCAGCGAGAGACAGGGTAGCTACGAGCAGTACTTC
many	TRBV7-2	-	TRBJ1-4	CASSLEGLDEKLFF	TGTGCCAGCAGCTTAGAAGGGCTCGATGAAAAACTGTTTTTT
-	TRBV19	-	TRBJ1-3	CASGGNTIYF	TGTGCCAGTGGTGGAAACACCATATATTTT
-	TRBV7-3	-	TRBJ1-1	CASSYRGFTEAFF	TGTGCCAGCAGCTATAGGGGATTCACTGAAGCTTTCTTT
few	TRBV4-1	-	TRBJ1-1	CASSQADSKNTEAFF	TGCGCCAGCAGCCAAGCCGACAGTAAGAACACTGAAGCTTTCTTT
-	TRBV6-5	-	TRBJ2-7	CASSYSRTDLLEQYF	TGTGCCAGCAGTTACTCGCGGACCGACCTCCTCGAGCAGTACTTC
-	TRBV7-3	-	TRBJ1-1	CASSVGDLLPPEESAFF	TGTGCCAGCAGCGTCGGAGACTTACTCCCCCCGGAGGAGTCGGCTTTCTTT
-	TRBV6-6	-	TRBJ2-2	CASSYSIGGGAGELFF	TGTGCCAGCAGTTACTCGATAGGGGGGGGCGCCGGGGAGCTGTTTTTT
-	TRBV28	-	TRBJ2-7	CASSRNRHSYEQYF	TGTGCCAGCAGCCGGAACAGGCATTCCTACGAGCAGTACTTC
-	TRBV6-1	-	TRBJ1-1	CASRGRTASEAFF	TGTGCCAGCAGGGGACGGACGGCGTCTGAAGCTTTCTTT
-	TRBV4-3	-	TRBJ1-6	CASSQDDGVRNSPLHF	TGCGCCAGCAGCCAAGATGACGGGGTAAGGAATTCACCCCTCCACTTT
-	TRBV12-3/TRBV12-4	-	TRBJ2-2	CASSFRDTDTGELFF	TGTGCCAGCAGTTTCCGGGACACCGACACCGGGGAGCTGTTTTTT
-	TRBV11-2	-	TRBJ1-6	CASSPGGGFSYNSPLHF	TGTGCCAGCAGCCCGGGGGGCGGATTCTCCTATAATTCACCCCTCCACTTT
once	TRBV10-2	-	TRBJ2-1	CASSLFRGIGEQFF	TGCGCCAGCAGTCTCTTTCGAGGGATCGGTGAGCAGTTCTTC
few	TRBV12-5	-	TRBJ2-7	CASAAGGEYEQYF	TGTGCTAGTGCCGCTGGCGGAGAGTACGAGCAGTACTTC
many	TRBV7-8	-	TRBJ2-7	CASSLAGSQYHEQYF	TGTGCCAGCAGCTTAGCGGGAAGCCAATACCACGAGCAGTACTTC
few	TRBV29-1	-	TRBJ2-1	CSVEEGAANEQFF	TGCAGCGTTGAAGAGGGAGCGGCGAATGAGCAGTTCTTC
few	TRBV2	-	TRBJ2-7	CASSPEGGIRYYEQYF	TGTGCCAGCAGTCCGGAAGGCGGGATCAGATACTACGAGCAGTACTTC
few	TRBV6-6	TRBD1	TRBJ2-7	CASRPLGQAYEQYF	TGTGCCAGCAGGCCACTGGGACAGGCCTACGAGCAGTACTTC
-	TRBV6-5	-	TRBJ1-4	CASSYVPGSDEKLFF	TGTGCCAGCAGTTACGTTCCGGGATCGGATGAAAAACTGTTTTTT
-	TRBV20-1	-	TRBJ2-5	CSVPTRTGEETQYF	TGCAGTGTTCCTACCCGGACGGGGGAAGAGACCCAGTACTTC
-	TRBV7-8	-	TRBJ2-1	CASTLGFNEQFF	TGTGCCAGCACCCTGGGATTCAATGAGCAGTTCTTC
-	TRBV5-3	-	TRBJ2-6	CASSFGETRHVNVLTF	TGTGCCAGCAGCTTTGGAGAGACCCGTCATGTCAACGTCCTGACTTTC
many	TRBV7-6	-	TRBJ2-7	CASSFDQDYEQYF	TGTGCCAGCAGCTTCGACCAAGACTACGAGCAGTACTTC
-	TRBV6-1	TRBD1	TRBJ1-2	CASSYTVDKGAYYGYTF	TGTGCCAGCAGTTATACGGTGGACAAGGGGGCGTACTATGGCTACACCTTC
many	TRBV7-6	-	TRBJ2-3	CASSLDEAWDTQYF	TGTGCCAGCAGCTTAGATGAAGCCTGGGATACGCAGTATTTT
-	TRBV19	TRBD1	TRBJ2-2	CASSSTGGSGELFF	TGTGCCAGTAGTTCCACAGGGGGCTCCGGGGAGCTGTTTTTT